Below, 27 T cell receptor beta chains from the same sample are listed, as sequenced in a study of shared clonotypes between healthy human individuals. Using immunoSEQ multiplex PCR, the repertoire was profiled, and TCRdb retains in-frame clones only, with some absent. The sample lists a few million clones, 90% to 95% occurring once. Only CD45RO-negative cells positively selected for CCR7 counted as naive CD8 cells, so terminally differentiated effector memory CD45RA+ cells were excluded. Sequenced sample: naive CD8+ T cells from PBMCs. Receptor source: a man between 18 and 35 years old in good health. Some clones in this sample may be carry-over from other donors' samples.

The chain links TRBV11-1 to TRBJ2-7, with D possibly being TRBD1 (6 bases). V gave up 4 bases and J gave up 0 bases, with 13 bases separating them. Germline V CDR1 and CDR2: SGHAT, FQDESV (reference sequence). The CDR3 is made up of 15 amino acids. Written as DNA, the CDR3 is TGTGCCAGCAGCTCCCGACAGGCCGACTCCTACGAGCAGTACTTC. Translated: CASSSRQADSYEQYF.

The V gene is TRBV28, the J gene TRBJ1-4; no reliable D call. The germline CDR1 and CDR2 sequences are MDHEN and SYDVKM. The CDR3 runs to 14 residues. V lost 2 bases to trimming and J lost 2 bases, with 6 bases between them. CDR3 DNA: TGTGCCAGCAGTTTAGGGCGCACTAATGAAAAACTGTTTTTT. As protein: CASSLGRTNEKLFF.

This chain uses TRBV20-1 with TRBJ2-7; no clear D gene. The CDR3 contains 11 residues. Germline V gives CDR1 DFQATT, CDR2 SNEGSKA (reference sequence). V was pared by 5 bases and J by 0 bases, with 5 bases between. DNA of the CDR3: TGCAGTGCTCAGTACTCCTACGAGCAGTACTTC. Translated, it gives CSAQYSYEQYF.

The chain is built from TRBV4-1 and TRBJ1-5; no reliable D call. The CDR3 extends over 13 amino acids. Germline loops: CDR1 MGHRA, CDR2 YSYEKL. V lost 3 bases and J lost 0, with 3 bases in between. CDR3 loop: CASSQVSNQPQHF. CDR3 bases: TGCGCCAGCAGCCAGGTTAGCAATCAGCCCCAGCATTTT.

The rearrangement links TRBV7-9 to TRBJ2-7, with 7 bases lining up with TRBD1. Trimming at V came to 5 bases and at J to 0 bases, leaving 7 bases not matched to a gene. The CDR3 extends over 15 amino acids. The germline CDR1 and CDR2 sequences are SEHNR and FQNEAQ (reference sequence). The CDR3 region has the DNA TGTGCCAGCAGCAGTACGGGACAGAGCTCCTACGAGCAGTACTTC. Its translation: CASSSTGQSSYEQYF.

This clone was seen once. J is TRBJ1-1 and V is TRBV4-1; D remains unclear. The CDR3 totals 15 residues. Germline values: CDR1 MGHRA, CDR2 YSYEKL. V was cut by 0 bases and J by 5 bases, with 13 bases left in between. The CDR3 loop is CASSQDGGVGTEAFF. The CDR3 nucleotides read TGCGCCAGCAGCCAAGACGGCGGGGTGGGTACTGAAGCTTTCTTT.

The genes are TRBV7-2 and TRBJ2-7, with D uncertain. CDR1 is SGHTA and CDR2 is FQGNSA in the germline V gene. This CDR3 has 15 residues. The ends were cut back, 3 bases at V and 0 bases at J, with 12 bases in the middle. This chain's CDR3 is CASSLSPFSSYEQYF. CDR3 sequence (DNA): TGTGCCAGCAGCTTGAGTCCCTTTAGCTCCTACGAGCAGTACTTC.

Turning to this clone: The sample carries other DNA sequences with the same CDR3. V is TRBV5-1 and J is TRBJ2-7, with D hard to call. Deletions cut 0 bases from V and 1 base from J, with 8 bases between. The germline gives CDR1 SGHRS, CDR2 YFSETQ. The CDR3 spans 14 residues. CDR3 loop: CASSLVGGSYEQYF. As DNA, the CDR3 is TGCGCCAGCAGCTTGGTGGGTGGGTCCTACGAGCAGTACTTC.

This chain links TRBV19 with TRBJ2-3; D call uncertain. The CDR3 totals 10 residues. Germline CDR1 reads LNHDA; CDR2 reads SQIVND (reference sequence). With 9 bases removed from V and 7 bases from J, the gap between germline ends came to 8 bases. The CDR3 DNA is TGTGCCAGCGGCAGTAATACGCAGTATTTT. Residues: CASGSNTQYF.

This clone showed up just a few times. This chain joins TRBV30 and TRBJ1-1, with D unclear. This CDR3 is 12 amino acids long. Per the germline V gene, CDR1 is GTSNPN and CDR2 is SVGIG (reference sequence). V lost 2 bases to trimming and J lost 4 bases, with 8 bases between them. CDR3 region: CAWSWGLTEAFF. CDR3 coding DNA: TGTGCCTGGAGTTGGGGTCTCACTGAAGCTTTCTTT.

The V and J genes are TRBV6-5 and TRBJ1-1; possible D gene TRBD1, 5 bases. The CDR3 loop spans 13 amino acids. The V end was cut by 7 bases, the J end by 3 bases, with 12 bases between. Germline values: CDR1 MNHEY, CDR2 SVGAGI. The CDR3 DNA reads as TGTGCCAGCAACCGACGGGACGACACTGAAGCTTTCTTT. Translating gives CASNRRDDTEAFF.

The J gene is TRBJ1-2, the V gene TRBV27, with D perhaps TRBD1 (5 bases). Germline V gene data show CDR1 as MNHEY and CDR2 as SMNVEV (reference sequence). Trimming shortened V by 3 bases and J by 4 bases, and 12 bases separated the two germline ends. There are 14 residues in the CDR3. Here the CDR3 DNA reads TGTGCCAGCAGTTTTTTAGGGGCCAGCTATGGCTACACCTTC. This translates into CASSFLGASYGYTF.

CDR3 loop: CASSQHVSINEQFF. The CDR3 DNA reads as TGTGCCAGCAGCCAACATGTCAGTATCAATGAGCAGTTCTTC. This sequence joins TRBV14 and TRBJ2-1; D is undetermined. Germline V gives CDR1 SGHDN, CDR2 FVKESK. The CDR3 has 14 amino acids. Trimming stripped 2 bases from V and 6 bases from J, with 11 bases between.

This chain connects TRBV6-1 to TRBJ2-1, with 7 bases identical to TRBD1. Germline CDR1 reads MNHNS; CDR2 reads SASEGT. Unmatched junction bases numbered 6, after V lost 2 bases and J lost 5 bases. This CDR3 contains 15 residues. Written as DNA, the CDR3 is TGTGCCAGCAGTGAACCCAGGGGGACGAACAATGAGCAGTTCTTC. Amino acid sequence: CASSEPRGTNNEQFF.

The chain recombines TRBV2 with TRBJ2-7; D is perhaps TRBD1 (5 bases). The germline gives CDR1 SNHLY, CDR2 FYNNEI. Trimming took 5 bases from V and 3 from J, leaving 11 bases between them. The CDR3 has 13 residues. Written as DNA, the CDR3 is TGTGCCAGCAGTAAACAGGCCTTCTACGAGCAGTACTTC. It specifies CASSKQAFYEQYF.

The gene calls are TRBV12-1 and TRBJ2-5. TRBV12-1 is annotated as a pseudogene. This CDR3 comprises 14 residues. The CDR3 DNA follows: TGTGCCAGCAGATCGCCAGGGACGAGGGAGACCCAGTACTTC. Encoded protein: CASRSPGTRETQYF.

To note about this clone: At the DNA level, this CDR3 is encoded by other sequences in the same sample as well. The chain recombines TRBV6-5 with TRBJ2-7; possibly TRBD2 for D (5 bases). V lost 0 bases and J 0 bases, leaving 12 bases between the germline ends. This CDR3 is 16 amino acids long. Germline V gene data show CDR1 as MNHEY and CDR2 as SVGAGI. The CDR3 protein is CASSYSSGESSYEQYF. CDR3 nucleotides: TGTGCCAGCAGTTACTCGTCCGGGGAAAGCTCCTACGAGCAGTACTTC.

V and J are TRBV6-5 and TRBJ2-1, with D possibly being TRBD2 (5 bases). The CDR3 runs 16 residues. V was cut by 0 bases and J by 8 bases, with 17 bases left in between. Germline CDR1 reads MNHEY; CDR2 reads SVGAGI. The CDR3 bases are TGTGCCAGCAGTTACTCGAAAGGACTGCGTAACTATGAGCAGTTCTTC. Translated: CASSYSKGLRNYEQFF.

The CDR3 DNA follows: TGTGCCAGCACCAACCTTCGTCAGGGGTCGGAGACCCAGTACTTC. This codes for CASTNLRQGSETQYF. V is TRBV6-5 and J is TRBJ2-5; tentatively, D is TRBD1 (6 bases). Trimming cost V 7 bases and J 5 bases, with 20 bases left between them. The V gene's germline CDR1 is MNHEY and CDR2 SVGAGI. The CDR3 contains 15 residues.

CDR3 sequence reads: CASSGGSSRGSAFF. The CDR3 DNA is TGTGCCAGCAGTGGAGGGAGTTCTAGAGGGTCGGCTTTCTTT. This chain joins TRBV25-1 and TRBJ1-1; D not resolved. CDR1 and CDR2 (germline): MGHDK, SYGVNS. V lost 4 bases and J 11 bases, leaving 20 bases between the germline ends. The CDR3 has 14 residues.

The rearrangement links TRBV28 to TRBJ1-1; 8 bases line up with TRBD1. The germline V gene has CDR1 MDHEN and CDR2 SYDVKM. V dropped 5 bases and J dropped 1; count of bases not matched to a gene: 3. The length of the CDR3 is 14 residues. CDR3 residues: CASSTDRENTEAFF. CDR3 in DNA: TGTGCCAGCAGTACGGACAGGGAGAACACTGAAGCTTTCTTT. Full variable domain (remainder filled in from reference TRBV28 and TRBJ1-1): DVKVTQSSRYLVKRTGEKVFLECVQDMDHENMFWYRQDPGLGLRLIYFSYDVKMKEKGDIPEGYSVSREKKERFSLILESASTNQTSMYLCASSTDRENTEAFFGQGTRLTVV.

The chain carries TRBV7-2 and TRBJ2-7; possible D gene TRBD2, 5 bases. There are 16 residues in the CDR3. Trimming removed 7 bases from V and 3 bases from J, with 22 bases in between. Per the germline V gene, CDR1 is SGHTA and CDR2 is FQGNSA. The CDR3 loop is CASTTEPGIPFYEQYF. CDR3 nucleotides: TGTGCCAGCACCACAGAACCCGGGATACCATTCTACGAGCAGTACTTC.

As DNA, the CDR3 is TGTGCCAGCAGCTTGCGTTACTCTTACACCGGGGAGCTGTTTTTT. This encodes CASSLRYSYTGELFF. The rearrangement joins TRBV5-6 to TRBJ2-2; D gene ambiguous. Per the germline V gene, CDR1 is SGHDT and CDR2 is YYEEEE. The V and J ends lost 1 base and 3 bases respectively, with 10 bases between them. The CDR3 totals 15 residues.

This chain uses TRBV9 with TRBJ1-1, with 7 bases matching TRBD1. V dropped 4 bases and J dropped 0; count of bases not matched to a gene: 9. Germline V gene sequence: CDR1 SGDLS, CDR2 YYNGEE. The CDR3 spans 16 residues. Here the CDR3 DNA reads TGTGCCAGCAGCCTAGGGGGCAGTCCTATGAACACTGAAGCTTTCTTT. It encodes CASSLGGSPMNTEAFF.

The chain combines TRBV10-3 with TRBJ2-1, with D possibly being TRBD2 (6 bases). V lost 2 bases and J lost 8, with 13 bases in between. The CDR3 runs 14 residues. Germline lookup yields CDR1 ENHRY and CDR2 SYGVKD. The CDR3: CAISEVAASDEQFF. The CDR3 DNA follows: TGTGCCATCAGTGAGGTCGCGGCTAGCGATGAGCAGTTCTTC.

The rearrangement uses TRBV7-9 and TRBJ2-2, with D possibly TRBD2 on 6 matching bases. Trimming took off 5 bases at V and 5 bases at J, with 15 bases between the two ends. CDR3 size: 15 residues. Germline V gene sequence: CDR1 SEHNR, CDR2 FQNEAQ (reference sequence). In nucleotides, the CDR3 is TGTGCCAGCAGCCCGCGGGACCAACCAACCGGGGAGCTGTTTTTT. Translating it yields CASSPRDQPTGELFF.

Note on this clone: Other DNA sequences in this sample translate to the same CDR3. The J gene is TRBJ1-3, the V gene TRBV5-1, with 8 positions matching TRBD1. The CDR3 consists of 15 residues. Germline V gives CDR1 SGHRS, CDR2 YFSETQ. The trim removed 4 bases at V and 2 bases at J, leaving 5 bases unmatched. This CDR3 is CASSLDRGTGNTIYF. The CDR3 DNA follows: TGCGCCAGCAGCCTAGACAGGGGCACTGGAAACACCATATATTTT.